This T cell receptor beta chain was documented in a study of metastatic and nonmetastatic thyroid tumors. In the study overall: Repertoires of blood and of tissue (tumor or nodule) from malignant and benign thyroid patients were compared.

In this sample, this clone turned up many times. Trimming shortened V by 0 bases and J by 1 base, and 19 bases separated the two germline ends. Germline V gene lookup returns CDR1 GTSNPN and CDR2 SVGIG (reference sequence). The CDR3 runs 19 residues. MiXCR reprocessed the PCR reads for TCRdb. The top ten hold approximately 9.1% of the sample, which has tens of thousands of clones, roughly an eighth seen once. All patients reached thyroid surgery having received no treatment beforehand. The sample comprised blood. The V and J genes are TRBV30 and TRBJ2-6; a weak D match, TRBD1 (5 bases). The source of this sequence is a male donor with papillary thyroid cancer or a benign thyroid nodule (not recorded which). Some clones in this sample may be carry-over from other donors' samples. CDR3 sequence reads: CAWSVLATGPPSGANVLTF. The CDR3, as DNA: TGTGCCTGGAGTGTACTGGCCACAGGCCCCCCATCTGGGGCCAACGTCCTGACTTTC.